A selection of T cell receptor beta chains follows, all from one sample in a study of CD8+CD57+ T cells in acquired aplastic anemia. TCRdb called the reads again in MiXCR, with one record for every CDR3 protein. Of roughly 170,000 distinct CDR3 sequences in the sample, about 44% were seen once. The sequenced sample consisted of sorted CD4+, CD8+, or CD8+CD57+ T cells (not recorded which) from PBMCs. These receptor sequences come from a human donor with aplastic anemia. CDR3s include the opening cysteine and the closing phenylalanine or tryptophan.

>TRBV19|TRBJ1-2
CASGTGTGGPAGYTF
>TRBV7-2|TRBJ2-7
CASSLALGRREQYF
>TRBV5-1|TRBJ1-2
CASGEPSSGYAF
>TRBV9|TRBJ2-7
CASSVAPVYSYEQYF
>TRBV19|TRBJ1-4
CASTGGQSNEKLFF
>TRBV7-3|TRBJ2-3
CASSLDDPTDTQYF
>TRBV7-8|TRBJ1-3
CASSTTGALGNTIYF
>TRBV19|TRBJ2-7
CASSSGTGNYEQYF
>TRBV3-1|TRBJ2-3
CASRPSGGADTQYF
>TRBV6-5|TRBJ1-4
CASSYGTGHEKLFF
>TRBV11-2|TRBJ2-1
CASSPGLAVPFEQFF
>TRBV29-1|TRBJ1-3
CSVWDRGSGNTIYF
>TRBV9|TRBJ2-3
CASSVTRTDTQYF
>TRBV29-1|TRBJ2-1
CSVRTGISYNEQFF
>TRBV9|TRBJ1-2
CASSPRSGGPGHSYGYTF
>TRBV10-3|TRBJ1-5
CAIDGNQPQHF
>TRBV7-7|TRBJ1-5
CASSKKSGNQPQHF
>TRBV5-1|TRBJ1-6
CASSLSSGWGSPLHF
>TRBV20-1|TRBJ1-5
CSGQAGGQPQHF
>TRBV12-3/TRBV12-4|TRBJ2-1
CASSPPGGGGNEQFF
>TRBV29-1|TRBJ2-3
CSVDDRDPDTQYF
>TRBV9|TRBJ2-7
CASSESTQLSSYEQYF
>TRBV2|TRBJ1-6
CASSERQGAFSPLHF
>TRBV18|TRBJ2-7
CASSQSPGYEQYF
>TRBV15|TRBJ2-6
CATSRVGTGANVLTF
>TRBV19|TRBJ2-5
CASSIGQGQETQYF
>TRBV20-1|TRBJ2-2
CSARFGAGGELFF
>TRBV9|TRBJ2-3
CASSVATDTQYF
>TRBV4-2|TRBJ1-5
CASSRVPGQGNQPQHF
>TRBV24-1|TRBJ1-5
CATSDPNQPQHF
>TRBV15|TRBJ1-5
CATSRDIDQPQHF
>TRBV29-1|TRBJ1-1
CSVDDRGGTEAFF
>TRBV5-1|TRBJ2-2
CASSWGQGLTGELFF
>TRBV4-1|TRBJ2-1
CASSQESEQFF
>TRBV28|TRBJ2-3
CASSTGGYTDTQYF
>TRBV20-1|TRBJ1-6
CSARTPGQGASPLHF
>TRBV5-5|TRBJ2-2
CASGARGDRVVRSTGELFF
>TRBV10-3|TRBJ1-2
CAISESGVHYGYTF
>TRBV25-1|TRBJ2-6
CASSATSGGLSGANVLTF
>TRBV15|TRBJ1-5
CATSYDRDNQPQHF
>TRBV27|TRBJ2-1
CASRTPGTGDNEQFF
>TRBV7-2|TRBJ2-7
CASSLDRGGLEQYF
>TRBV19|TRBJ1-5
CASSAPQGSYQPQHF
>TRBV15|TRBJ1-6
CATSRDFGGTNSPLHF
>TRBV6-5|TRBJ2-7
CASSYPTGTSGEQYF
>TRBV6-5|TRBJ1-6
CASSARGGNSPLHF
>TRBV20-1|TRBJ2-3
CSARRGVSTDTQYF
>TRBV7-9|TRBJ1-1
CASSPTGPEAFF
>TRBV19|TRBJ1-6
CASSTGITNSPLHF
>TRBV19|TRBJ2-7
CASSRTSSSYEQYF
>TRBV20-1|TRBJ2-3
CSAPGARTDTQYF
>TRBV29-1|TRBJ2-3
CSGGATSADTRYF
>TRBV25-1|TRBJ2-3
CARKGSDTQYF
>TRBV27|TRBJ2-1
CASRRGGAFYNEQFF
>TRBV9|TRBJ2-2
CASTQTGGTGGSGELFF
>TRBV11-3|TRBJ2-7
CASSSGLTYEQYF
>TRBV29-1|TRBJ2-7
CSVDPAQGAREQYF
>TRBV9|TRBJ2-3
CASSVSTSRGGDTQYF
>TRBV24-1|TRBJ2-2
CATSDPGPNTGELFF
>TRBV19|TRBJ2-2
CASSIRAAANTGELFF